This T cell receptor (beta chain) was sequenced during a study of regulatory T cells in long-lasting Graves disease. Study outcomes and limitations: Persistent Graves' disease cases displayed lower TCR diversity than newly diagnosed ones. Preferential use of TRBV28, TRBJ1-2 and TRBJ2-5 was seen in persistent disease.

The CDR3 extends over 15 amino acids. V was clipped by 1 base and J by 3 bases; unmatched bases: 8. Germline CDR1 and CDR2: GTSNPN and SVGIG (reference sequence). Time point given: newly diagnosed GD, antithyroid drugs for less than 3 months. PBMC RNA served as the TCR library source. The authors built TCR beta libraries using iRepertoire HTBI primers and Arm-PCR of CDR3 regions. TCRdb itself ran the multiplex PCR reads through MiXCR, one entry per CDR3 protein. The sample has hundreds of thousands of distinct CDR3 sequences, roughly 15% seen once. Note on this clonotype: As yet, its antigen is unknown.

These data are also associated with another study on T cells in Graves' hyperthyroidism and ophthalmopathy.

The gene calls are TRBV30 and TRBJ2-7; 8 bases map to TRBD2. Sequencing was performed on peripheral blood mononuclear cells (PBMCs), taken at new diagnosis, from a patient treated with antithyroid drugs. The receptor was isolated from a woman in her twenties or thirties with Graves disease. CDR3: CAWSDSGKLYYEQYF. The CDR3 DNA is TGTGCCTGGAGTGATAGCGGGAAGTTATACTACGAGCAGTACTTC.